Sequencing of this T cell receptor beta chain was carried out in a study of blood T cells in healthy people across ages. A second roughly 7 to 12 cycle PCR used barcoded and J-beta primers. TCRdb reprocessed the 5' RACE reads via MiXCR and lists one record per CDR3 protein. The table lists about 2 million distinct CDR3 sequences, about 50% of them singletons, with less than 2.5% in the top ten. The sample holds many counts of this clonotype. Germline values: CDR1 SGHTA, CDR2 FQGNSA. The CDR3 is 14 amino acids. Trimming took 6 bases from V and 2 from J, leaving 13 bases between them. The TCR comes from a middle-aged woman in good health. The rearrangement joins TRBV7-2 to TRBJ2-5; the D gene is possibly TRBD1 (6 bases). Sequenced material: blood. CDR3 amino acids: CASSRGGEQETQYF. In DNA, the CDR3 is TGTGCCAGCAGTCGAGGGGGTGAACAAGAGACCCAGTACTTC.